One and the same sample provided the 14 T cell receptor beta chains below, sequenced in a study of spatial heterogeneity in lung cancer (dated by TCRdb to 2018 to 2020). Receptor amplification or capture employed 5' RACE. The sequencing machine was a NextSeq 500. TCRdb reprocessed the public reads (quality trimming at Q25 with fastp, clone calling with MiXCR) and kept in-frame beta chains. Here each entry gathers all rows of one CDR3 protein and keeps the most common genes and DNA. For this sample there are 55,000 to 70,000 distinct CDR3 sequences; under 7.5% appear just once. The ten largest make up roughly 15% of the sample. The sample's time point label, decoded: sample taken at primary tumor resection. This material consisted of PBMCs, taken at surgery. The source of these receptors is a female donor with early-stage non-small cell lung cancer.

This clonotype was recorded many times. The CDR3 here is CASSQDSQGLSPLHF. For the CDR3, the DNA is TGTGCCAGCAGCCAAGATTCACAGGGTCTATCACCCCTCCACTTT. This chain joins TRBV3-1 and TRBJ1-6; a possible D gene is TRBD1 (6 bases). CDR3 length equals 15 residues. V was trimmed by 0 bases and J by 10 bases, leaving 13 bases between them. Germline lookup yields CDR1 LGHDT and CDR2 YNNKEL (reference sequence).

This clonotype has a count of ten or more. The chain carries TRBV3-1 and TRBJ1-3; D gene unclear. This CDR3 contains 16 residues. Germline V lookup: CDR1 LGHDT, CDR2 YNNKEL (reference sequence). The V end lost 1 base, the J end lost 3 bases, and 13 bases lay between the germline ends. The CDR3 region is CASSQGFGQHGNTIYF. In nucleotides, the CDR3 is TGTGCCAGCAGCCAAGGTTTCGGGCAACATGGAAACACCATATATTTT. The full variable domain, with the rest looked up from reference TRBV3-1 and TRBJ1-3, is DTAVSQTPKYLVTQMGNDKSIKCEQNLGHDTMYWYKQDSKKFLKIMFSYNNKELIINETVPNRFSPKSPDKAHLNLHINSLELGDSAVYFCASSQGFGQHGNTIYFGEGSWLTVV.

This clonotype was counted many times. The CDR3 bases are TGTGCCAGCAGTTACGCGTTGTATGGGACTCCAACCTACGAGCAGTACGTC. This sequence encodes CASSYALYGTPTYEQYV. This rearrangement joins TRBV6-2 or TRBV6-3 to TRBJ2-7, with a possible D match to TRBD2 (6 bases). With 2 bases removed from V and 2 bases from J, the gap between germline ends came to 19 bases. The CDR3 totals 17 residues. Germline V gene lookup returns CDR1 MNHEY and CDR2 SVGEGT.

This clonotype was found a few times. The rearrangement links TRBV3-1 to TRBJ1-5; no reliable D call. The CDR3 has 15 residues. CDR1 LGHDT and CDR2 YNNKEL come from the germline V gene (reference sequence). V lost 2 bases and J lost 4, with 12 bases in between. The CDR3 DNA reads as TGTGCCAGCAGCCAAAGTGCGGGGAAAAATCAGCCCCAGCATTTT. Its protein is CASSQSAGKNQPQHF.

This clonotype was picked up a small number of times. The chain has TRBV3-1 and TRBJ2-7, with D perhaps given as TRBD1 or TRBD2 (5 bases each). The CDR3 has 13 residues. The V end lost 3 bases, the J end lost 6 bases, and 12 bases lay between the germline ends. Germline CDR1 LGHDT, CDR2 YNNKEL (reference sequence). The CDR3 sequence: CASSQGDRSEQYF. The CDR3 DNA follows: TGTGCCAGCAGCCAGGGGGACCGTAGCGAGCAGTACTTC.

The table lists this clonotype with many counts. The DNA of the CDR3 is TGTGCCACCAGTGATGCCACCGAAACGCTCGGAGGGAGAGCTTTCTTT. Its translation is CATSDATETLGGRAFF. The V call is TRBV24-1, the J call TRBJ1-1, with unresolved D. The germline V gene has CDR1 KGHDR and CDR2 SFDVKD. This CDR3 region has 16 residues. Trimming took 3 bases from V and 10 from J, leaving 23 bases between them.

This clonotype was counted a few times. The chain employs TRBV28 and TRBJ2-2; D is unclear. The CDR3 is 13 amino acids. Germline loops: CDR1 MDHEN, CDR2 SYDVKM. V was pared by 2 bases and J by 5 bases, with 6 bases between. In DNA, the CDR3 is TGTGCCAGCAGTTTACTGGGGACCGGGGAGCTGTTTTTT. Translated, it gives CASSLLGTGELFF.

This clonotype has a count of ten or more. This sequence joins TRBV7-2 and TRBJ1-3, with D possibly being TRBD1 (6 bases). The CDR3 covers 16 residues. Germline values: CDR1 SGHTA, CDR2 FQGNSA. V lost 4 bases to trimming and J lost 2 bases, with 15 bases between them. The CDR3 region is CASSSRGAGAGNTIYF. The CDR3 nucleotides read TGTGCCAGCAGCTCTCGCGGGGCAGGGGCTGGAAACACCATATATTTT.

This clonotype was counted only a few times. The rearrangement links TRBV6-5 to TRBJ1-5; D perhaps matches TRBD1 (5 bases). Germline V CDR1 and CDR2: MNHEY, SVGAGI. The CDR3 extends over 15 amino acids. V lost 0 bases, J lost 3 bases, and 9 bases lay in between. CDR3 protein: CASSYSGVNNQPQHF. CDR3 coding DNA: TGTGCCAGCAGTTACTCGGGGGTTAACAATCAGCCCCAGCATTTT.

This clonotype was counted many times. The chain combines TRBV5-1 with TRBJ2-7; D might be TRBD2 (6 bases). V gave up 2 bases and J gave up 0 bases, with 9 bases separating them. Germline CDR1 is SGHRS and CDR2 is YFSETQ. This CDR3 region has 14 residues. The CDR3 coding sequence is TGCGCCAGCAGCTTTGCGGGAAGCTCCTACGAGCAGTACTTC. It yields the protein CASSFAGSSYEQYF.

This clonotype showed up many times. The chain uses TRBV5-1 and TRBJ1-6; 7 nucleotides align to TRBD1. The CDR3 extends over 15 amino acids. The V segment lost 0 bases and the J segment 10 bases; nucleotides outside the gene matches: 7. CDR1 and CDR2 from the germline V gene are SGHRS and YFSETQ. The CDR3 nucleotides are TGCGCCAGCAGCTTGGCCGCGACAGGGCGATCACCCCTCCACTTT. This translates into CASSLAATGRSPLHF.

In this sample, this clonotype turned up a few times. The chain combines TRBV19 with TRBJ1-1; D gene unclear. CDR3 length equals 13 residues. Germline-derived CDR1 and CDR2 are LNHDA and SQIVND (reference sequence). With 0 bases removed from V and 6 bases from J, the gap between germline ends came to 8 bases. The CDR3 bases are TGTGCCAGTAGTATAGATCGAGCAGCTGAAGCTTTCTTT. It is translated as CASSIDRAAEAFF.

In its sample, this clonotype was seen a few times. This chain joins TRBV30 and TRBJ2-3, with 7 bases matching TRBD1. The junction had 8 bases not matched to a gene; V was cut back by 3 bases and J by 2 bases. The CDR3 spans 15 residues. CDR1 GTSNPN and CDR2 SVGIG come from the germline V gene (reference sequence). The CDR3 spells CAWRPGGRDTDTQYF. CDR3 DNA sequence: TGTGCCTGGAGGCCAGGGGGACGGGACACAGATACGCAGTATTTT.

This clonotype showed up many times. The genes are TRBV12-3 or TRBV12-4 and TRBJ1-5, with no clear D. This CDR3 spans 12 amino acids. V dropped 8 bases and J dropped 6 bases, with 11 bases sitting between them. The CDR3 sequence: CASGPSGQPQHF. In DNA form, the CDR3 reads TGTGCCAGCGGGCCCAGCGGTCAGCCCCAGCATTTT.